The present TCR beta chain was sequenced within a study of T cell clonotyping in hematopoietic cell transplantation. Study results and caveats: CD4 and CD8 repertoire contributions could not be separated without sorting. After transplant, recipient diversity fell while pathologically expanded clonotypes grew through day 180. Broader posttransplant TCR repertoire diversity was predicted by graft donor and pretransplant recipient Inverse Simpson Index values.

V was shortened by 1 base and J by 13 bases, with 17 bases between the two germline ends. The germline gives CDR1 SGHTA, CDR2 FQGNSA. The CDR3 consists of 14 residues. Libraries were prepared by immunoSEQ multiplex PCR; TCRdb keeps only in-frame clonotypes and omits some of them. The sample has about 70,000 clones, around 94% seen once. Details on this clone: Antigen specificity is unknown.

The sequenced sample consisted of peripheral blood mononuclear cells. This clonotype was obtained from a man over 45 in good health. Some clones in this sample may be carry-over from other donors' samples. The chain employs TRBV7-2 and TRBJ2-1; D is perhaps TRBD1 (5 bases). The CDR3 reads CASSLDTGRTNQFF. The DNA of the CDR3 is TGTGCCAGCAGCTTAGATACTGGTCGGACAAACCAGTTCTTC. Full variable domain (outside the CDR3, taken from reference TRBV7-2 and TRBJ2-1): GAGVSQSPSNKVTEKGKDVELRCDPISGHTALYWYRQSLGQGLEFLIYFQGNSAPDKSGLPSDRFSAERTGGSVSTLTIQRTQQEDSAVYLCASSLDTGRTNQFFGPGTRLTVL.